The sequence of this T cell receptor (beta chain) was determined in a study of T-cell reconstitution after alpha-beta-depleted transplantation in children. This clonotype was counted a few times. Unique molecular identifiers were used to barcode this TCRbeta library. TCRdb processed the PCR reads anew with MiXCR; each CDR3 protein has one entry. The table includes about 610,000 distinct CDR3 sequences, roughly 10% detected once. The TCR comes from a human donor who donated a stem cell graft to a child with acute myeloid leukemia. The sequencing here drew on PBMCs from the stem cell graft donor, taken from the stem cell graft.

In DNA, the CDR3 is TGTGCCAGCAGCTTGGATCCAGTCACAGATACGCAGTATTTT. It codes for CASSLDPVTDTQYF. The chain joins TRBV5-5 to TRBJ2-3; D uncertain. The CDR3 extends over 14 amino acids. Trimming removed 0 bases at V and 2 bases at J, with 7 bases between. From germline, CDR1 is SGHKS and CDR2 YYEKEE (reference sequence). The full variable domain, rest sourced from reference TRBV5-5 and TRBJ2-3, is DAGVTQSPTHLIKTRGQQVTLRCSPISGHKSVSWYQQVLGQGPQFIFQYYEKEERGRGNFPDRFSARQFPNYSSELNVNALLLGDSALYLCASSLDPVTDTQYFGPGTRLTVL.